This T cell receptor beta chain derives from a study of blood T cell repertoires in COVID-19. The V gene end was trimmed by 5 bases and the J gene end by 0 bases; junction bases not matched to a gene: 4. The CDR3 spans 15 residues. Germline V gene data show CDR1 as SGHTA and CDR2 as FQGNSA. Here immunoSEQ multiplex PCR was the method, and the copy in TCRdb shows in-frame clones only, minus some. The table has about 120,000 clones, about 85% seen once. Sequenced sample: peripheral blood. This chain links TRBV7-2 with TRBJ1-3; 7 bases are a match to TRBD1. The receptor was isolated from a man aged 80 or over with acute or convalescent COVID-19. The CDR3 coding sequence is TGTGCCAGCAGCCCCCAGGGGGGCTCTGGAAACACCATATATTTT. Its translation is CASSPQGGSGNTIYF.